This T cell receptor (beta chain) came from a study of blood T cell repertoires in COVID-19. Study-wide context: T cells, B-cell-depleted T cells, or PBMCs supplied cDNA or gDNA.

This clone appeared once. The CDR3 consists of 18 residues. Germline V gene lookup returns CDR1 SGDLS and CDR2 YYNGEE. V was pared by 0 bases and J by 6 bases, with 15 bases of the junction left unmatched. TCRdb's table, derived via immunoSEQ multiplex PCR, lists solely in-frame clones and lacks some. Of around 57,000 clones in the sample, over 80% were seen once. This TCR was sampled from a woman in her sixties with acute or convalescent COVID-19. Sequencing was performed on peripheral blood. The V call is TRBV9, the J call TRBJ2-1, with 7 bases lining up with TRBD2. CDR3 in DNA: TGTGCCAGCAGCGTAGGTATGCGGGGGAATTTGGTGGGCAATGAGCAGTTCTTC. The encoded protein is CASSVGMRGNLVGNEQFF.